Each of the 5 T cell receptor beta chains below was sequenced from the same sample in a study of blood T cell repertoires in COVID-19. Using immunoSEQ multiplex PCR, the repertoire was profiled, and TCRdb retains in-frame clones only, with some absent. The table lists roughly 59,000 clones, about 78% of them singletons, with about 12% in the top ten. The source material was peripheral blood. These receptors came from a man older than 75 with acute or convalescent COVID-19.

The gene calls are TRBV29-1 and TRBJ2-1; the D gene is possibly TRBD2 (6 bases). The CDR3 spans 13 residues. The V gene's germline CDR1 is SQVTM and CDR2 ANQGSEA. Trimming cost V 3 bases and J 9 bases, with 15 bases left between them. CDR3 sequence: CSVDMTSGVEQFF. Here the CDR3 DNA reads TGCAGCGTTGATATGACTAGTGGAGTTGAGCAGTTCTTC.

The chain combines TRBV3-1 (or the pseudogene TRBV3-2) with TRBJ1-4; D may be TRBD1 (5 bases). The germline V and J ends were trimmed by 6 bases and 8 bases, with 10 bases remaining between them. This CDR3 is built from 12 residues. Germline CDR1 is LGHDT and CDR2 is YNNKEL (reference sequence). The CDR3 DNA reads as TGTGCCAGCAGTCAGCCAGGGGAAAAACTGTTTTTT. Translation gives CASSQPGEKLFF.

Here the CDR3 DNA reads TGTGCCAGCAGCTTGGGTGCACAGGGGATAGGCGCTTTCTTT. This encodes CASSLGAQGIGAFF. This chain connects TRBV5-6 to TRBJ1-1; 7 nucleotides agree with TRBD1. Looked up from germline, CDR1 is SGHDT and CDR2 is YYEEEE. With 0 bases clipped from V and 11 bases from J, the junction kept 10 bases outside the gene matches. CDR3 length: 14 amino acids.

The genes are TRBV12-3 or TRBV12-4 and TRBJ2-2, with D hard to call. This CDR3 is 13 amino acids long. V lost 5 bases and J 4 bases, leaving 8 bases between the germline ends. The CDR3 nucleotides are TGTGCCAGCAGTCGATTAGCCACCGGGGAGCTGTTTTTT. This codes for CASSRLATGELFF.

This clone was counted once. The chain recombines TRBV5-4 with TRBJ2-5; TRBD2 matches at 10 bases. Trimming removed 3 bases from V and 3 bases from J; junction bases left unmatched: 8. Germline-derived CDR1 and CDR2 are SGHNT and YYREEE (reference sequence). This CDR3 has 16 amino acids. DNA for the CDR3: TGTGCCAGCAGCTCTAGCGGGAGCGGCCGAAAAGAGACCCAGTACTTC. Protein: CASSSSGSGRKETQYF.